The clone carrying this T cell receptor (beta chain) was counted once. Its antigen is currently unknown. This record comes from a study of a mutant IDH1 vaccine in newly diagnosed glioma. Data came from immunoSEQ multiplex PCR; TCRdb stores just in-frame clones and leaves some out. The table shows roughly 130,000 clones, with roughly 77% occurring only once. Time point described: week 11, during vaccination. Each vaccine dose was 300 ug of mutant IDH1 20-mer peptide, with topical imiquimod. Per germline, CDR1 SGDLS and CDR2 YYNGEE. The CDR3 has 16 amino acids. The V gene lost 3 bases and the J gene lost 7 bases, with 22 bases spanning the gap.

The TCR comes from a man aged 35 to 55 with glioma. This specimen was PBMCs, taken from a glioma patient whose treatment included an IDH1 peptide vaccine. The gene calls are TRBV9 and TRBJ1-2; TRBD1 is a possible D gene (5 bases). CDR3 sequence reads: CASSARGRVAESGYTF. CDR3 coding DNA: TGTGCCAGCAGCGCTAGGGGAAGGGTGGCCGAAAGTGGCTACACCTTC.